These T cell receptor beta chains were read from a single sample in a study of cytomegalovirus exposure and HLA in healthy donors. The data were produced by immunoSEQ multiplex PCR, yet TCRdb's version contains in-frame clones alone and is incomplete. The sample consists of 100,000 or so clones, around 85% of them appearing once. The sample taken for sequencing was PBMCs. The receptors were sampled from a man between 18 and 29 years old in good health and CMV-seropositive. Both conserved end residues are part of each CDR3. D genes are given only for firm matches. Not all rows give a size; the values are once, few, many and, for expanded clones, a class.

abundance: .
j_gene: TRBJ2-4
v_gene: TRBV13
d_gene: .
CDR3nt: TGTGCCAGCAGTGGCGGGGCAGGGCAAGCCAAAAACATTCAGTACTTC
CDR3aa: CASSGGAGQAKNIQYF

abundance: .
j_gene: TRBJ1-1
v_gene: TRBV15
d_gene: .
CDR3nt: TGTGCCACCAGAGGGAGAGGTTTAAGCACTGAAGCTTTCTTT
CDR3aa: CATRGRGLSTEAFF

abundance: .
j_gene: TRBJ2-1
v_gene: TRBV5-1
d_gene: .
CDR3nt: TGCGCCAGCAGCCCGGACGGCACTAGTGAGCAGTTCTTC
CDR3aa: CASSPDGTSEQFF

abundance: .
j_gene: TRBJ1-3
v_gene: TRBV6-5
d_gene: .
CDR3nt: TGTGCCAGCAGTCCGGCGGGGGGCTCTGGAAACACCATATATTTT
CDR3aa: CASSPAGGSGNTIYF

abundance: .
j_gene: TRBJ1-1
v_gene: TRBV5-1
d_gene: .
CDR3nt: TGCGCCAGCAGCTTGGAGGCGGGGAACACTGAAGCTTTCTTT
CDR3aa: CASSLEAGNTEAFF

abundance: few
j_gene: TRBJ2-2
v_gene: TRBV7-2
d_gene: .
CDR3nt: TGTGCCAGCAGCTTATCCTCAGGTACCGGGGAGCTGTTTTTT
CDR3aa: CASSLSSGTGELFF

abundance: .
j_gene: TRBJ2-7
v_gene: TRBV6-4
d_gene: .
CDR3nt: TGTGCCAGCAGTGACTCGTCTCGGGAGTTCAACGAGCAGTACTTC
CDR3aa: CASSDSSREFNEQYF

abundance: .
j_gene: TRBJ1-1
v_gene: TRBV6-1
d_gene: .
CDR3nt: TGTGCCAGCAGTGAGGGGGGAATGAACACTGAAGCTTTCTTT
CDR3aa: CASSEGGMNTEAFF

abundance: .
j_gene: TRBJ2-7
v_gene: TRBV11-2
d_gene: TRBD1
CDR3nt: TGTGCCAGCAGCACCGGGACAGGGGCGAAGGGGCAGTACTTC
CDR3aa: CASSTGTGAKGQYF

abundance: .
j_gene: TRBJ1-2
v_gene: TRBV7-2
d_gene: .
CDR3nt: TGTGCCAGCAGCTTAGGGTCCATGGGGGGGAACTATGGCTACACCTTC
CDR3aa: CASSLGSMGGNYGYTF

abundance: .
j_gene: TRBJ2-4
v_gene: TRBV18
d_gene: .
CDR3nt: TGTGCCAGCTCAACGTCGTGGGGGGAGAACATTCAGTACTTC
CDR3aa: CASSTSWGENIQYF